This T cell receptor (beta chain) was observed in a study of T cell responses to AZD1222 COVID-19 vaccine. V lost 3 bases, J lost 1 base, and 5 bases stayed unmatched. The CDR3 spans 15 residues. Germline loops: CDR1 SGHRS, CDR2 YFSETQ. TCRdb keeps only in-frame clones here, not all; method: immunoSEQ multiplex PCR. The sample lists 180,000 or so clones; under 95% were seen once. This clone appeared once. This TCR was sampled from an adult who received the AZD1222 COVID-19 vaccine. The sequencing here drew on peripheral blood, taken 28 days after the second AZD1222 dose. The genes are TRBV5-1 and TRBJ2-3; 7 nucleotides agree with TRBD1. CDR3: CASSWRQGGTDTQYF. The CDR3 DNA reads TGCGCCAGCAGCTGGCGACAGGGTGGCACAGATACGCAGTATTTT. Full variable domain (missing parts from reference TRBV5-1 and TRBJ2-3): KAGVTQTPRYLIKTRGQQVTLSCSPISGHRSVSWYQQTPGQGLQFLFEYFSETQRNKGNFPGRFSGRQFSNSRSEMNVSTLELGDSALYLCASSWRQGGTDTQYFGPGTRLTVL.